One T cell receptor (beta chain) is described in this entry. These data are taken from a study of blood T cell repertoires in COVID-19. For the study at large: Samples taken during acute and convalescent COVID-19 were collected in the United States, Italy and Spain. From T cells, B-cell-depleted T cells, or PBMCs came the material, which was cDNA or gDNA.

In the original analysis: Researchers report that nucleated cell counts were estimated from reference gene primer amplification. The data were produced by immunoSEQ multiplex PCR, yet TCRdb's version contains in-frame clones alone and is incomplete. V and J calls and clone size are as listed in that table; D and trimming were resolved from the DNA. The table records under 300,000 clones, 84% of them present only once. Trimming took 5 bases from V and 2 from J; bases not matched to a gene: 11. Looked up from germline, CDR1 is LNHDA and CDR2 is SQIVND (reference sequence). CDR3 size: 17 residues. The receptor was derived from a woman in her forties who had recovered from COVID-19. Sequencing was carried out using peripheral blood. The chain couples TRBV19 to TRBJ2-2, with TRBD1 identical over 7 bases. This CDR3 is CASSELTGVPNTGELFF. The CDR3 nucleotides read TGTGCCAGTAGTGAACTTACAGGGGTCCCCAACACCGGGGAGCTGTTTTTT.